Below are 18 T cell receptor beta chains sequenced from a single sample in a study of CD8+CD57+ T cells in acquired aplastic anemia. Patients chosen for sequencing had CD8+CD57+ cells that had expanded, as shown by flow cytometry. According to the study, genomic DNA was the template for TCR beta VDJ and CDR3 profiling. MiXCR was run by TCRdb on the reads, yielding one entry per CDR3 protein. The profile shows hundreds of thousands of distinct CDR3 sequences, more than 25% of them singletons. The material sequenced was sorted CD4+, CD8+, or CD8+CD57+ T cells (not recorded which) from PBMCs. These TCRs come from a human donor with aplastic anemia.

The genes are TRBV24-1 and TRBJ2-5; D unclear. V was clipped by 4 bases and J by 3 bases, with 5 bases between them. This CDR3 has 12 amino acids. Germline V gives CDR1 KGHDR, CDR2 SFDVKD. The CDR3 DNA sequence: TGTGCCACCAGTGAAAACGAAGAGACCCAGTACTTC. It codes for CATSENEETQYF.

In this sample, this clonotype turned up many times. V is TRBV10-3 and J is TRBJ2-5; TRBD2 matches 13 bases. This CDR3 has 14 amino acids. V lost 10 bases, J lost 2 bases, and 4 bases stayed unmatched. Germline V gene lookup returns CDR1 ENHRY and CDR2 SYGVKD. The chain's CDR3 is CATGLAGDQETQYF. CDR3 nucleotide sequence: TGTGCCACCGGACTAGCGGGGGATCAAGAGACCCAGTACTTC.

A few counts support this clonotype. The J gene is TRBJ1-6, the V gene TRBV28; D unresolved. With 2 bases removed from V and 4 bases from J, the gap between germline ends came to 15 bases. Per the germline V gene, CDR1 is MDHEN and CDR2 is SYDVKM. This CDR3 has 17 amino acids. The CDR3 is CASSLRGHTRYNSPLHF. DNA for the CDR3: TGTGCCAGCAGTTTACGTGGCCATACGAGATATAATTCACCCCTCCACTTT. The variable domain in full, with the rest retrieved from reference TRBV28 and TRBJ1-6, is DVKVTQSSRYLVKRTGEKVFLECVQDMDHENMFWYRQDPGLGLRLIYFSYDVKMKEKGDIPEGYSVSREKKERFSLILESASTNQTSMYLCASSLRGHTRYNSPLHFGNGTRLTVT.

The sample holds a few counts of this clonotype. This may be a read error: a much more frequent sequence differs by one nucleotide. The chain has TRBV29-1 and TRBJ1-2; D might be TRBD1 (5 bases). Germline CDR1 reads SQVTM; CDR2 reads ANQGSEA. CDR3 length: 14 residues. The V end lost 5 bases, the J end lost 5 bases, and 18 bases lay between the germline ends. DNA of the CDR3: TGCAGCGTTTTTTCCCCGGGGGATCGATATGGCTACACCTTC. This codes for CSVFSPGDRYGYTF.

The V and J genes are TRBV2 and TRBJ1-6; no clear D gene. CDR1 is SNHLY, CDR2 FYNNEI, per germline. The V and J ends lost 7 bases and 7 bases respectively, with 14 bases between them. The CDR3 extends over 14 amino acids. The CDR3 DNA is TGTGCCAGCACCCTAAGGACCCAGAATTCACCCCTCCACTTT. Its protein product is CASTLRTQNSPLHF.

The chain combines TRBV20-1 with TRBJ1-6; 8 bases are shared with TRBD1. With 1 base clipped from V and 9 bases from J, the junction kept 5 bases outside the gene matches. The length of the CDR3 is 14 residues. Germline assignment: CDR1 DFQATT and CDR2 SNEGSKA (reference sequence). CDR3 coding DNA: TGCAGTGCTAGAGGCCAGGGGGCGAGTTCACCCCTCCACTTT. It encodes CSARGQGASSPLHF.

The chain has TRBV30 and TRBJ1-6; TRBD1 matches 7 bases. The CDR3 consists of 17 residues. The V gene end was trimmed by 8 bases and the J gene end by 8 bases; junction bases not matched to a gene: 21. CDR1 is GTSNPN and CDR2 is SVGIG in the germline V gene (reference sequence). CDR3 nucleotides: TGTGCCCTGGGGACAGAGGTCCGCCACCCCAGGGATTCACCCCTCCACTTT. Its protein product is CALGTEVRHPRDSPLHF.

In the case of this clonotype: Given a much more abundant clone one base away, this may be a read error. The CDR3 nucleotides read TGTGCCAGCGGCTTAGAAAACACACTGGAGCAGTACTTC. It specifies CASGLENTLEQYF. The chain uses TRBV7-9 and TRBJ2-7; D unclear. The CDR3 runs 13 residues. Germline V gives CDR1 SEHNR, CDR2 FQNEAQ (reference sequence).

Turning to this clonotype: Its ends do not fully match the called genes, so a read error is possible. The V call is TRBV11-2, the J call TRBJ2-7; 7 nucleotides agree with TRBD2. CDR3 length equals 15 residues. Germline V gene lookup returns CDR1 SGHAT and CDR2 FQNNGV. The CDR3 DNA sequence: TGTGCCAGCGGCAGTCGCGGGAGCGTAATCTACGAGCAGTGCTTC. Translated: CASGSRGSVIYEQCF.

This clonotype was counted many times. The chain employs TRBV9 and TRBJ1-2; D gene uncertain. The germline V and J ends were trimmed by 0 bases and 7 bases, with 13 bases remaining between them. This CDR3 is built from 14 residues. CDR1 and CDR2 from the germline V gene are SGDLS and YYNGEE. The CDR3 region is CASSVDRPWSGYTF. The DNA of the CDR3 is TGTGCCAGCAGCGTAGATCGCCCCTGGTCTGGCTACACCTTC.

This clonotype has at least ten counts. DNA of the CDR3: TGTGCCAGCAGCCAACAGGTGGGCTATGGCTACACCTTC. Amino acids: CASSQQVGYGYTF. The chain has TRBV7-3 and TRBJ1-2; maybe TRBD1 (5 bases). This CDR3 contains 13 residues. V was shortened by 5 bases and J by 4 bases, with 11 bases between the two germline ends. Germline CDR1 SGHTA, CDR2 FQGTGA.

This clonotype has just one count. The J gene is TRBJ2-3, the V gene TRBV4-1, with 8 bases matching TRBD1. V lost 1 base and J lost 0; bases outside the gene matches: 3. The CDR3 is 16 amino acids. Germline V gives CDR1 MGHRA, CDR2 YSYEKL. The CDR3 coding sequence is TGCGCCAGCAGCCAAGCTGACAGGGGTAGCACAGATACGCAGTATTTT. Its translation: CASSQADRGSTDTQYF.

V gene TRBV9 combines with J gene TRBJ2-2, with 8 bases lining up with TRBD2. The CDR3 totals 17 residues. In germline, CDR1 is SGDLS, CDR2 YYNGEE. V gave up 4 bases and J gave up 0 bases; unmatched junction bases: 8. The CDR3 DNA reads TGTGCCAGCAGCCCGGTCGATAGCGGGGCGAACACCGGGGAGCTGTTTTTT. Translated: CASSPVDSGANTGELFF.

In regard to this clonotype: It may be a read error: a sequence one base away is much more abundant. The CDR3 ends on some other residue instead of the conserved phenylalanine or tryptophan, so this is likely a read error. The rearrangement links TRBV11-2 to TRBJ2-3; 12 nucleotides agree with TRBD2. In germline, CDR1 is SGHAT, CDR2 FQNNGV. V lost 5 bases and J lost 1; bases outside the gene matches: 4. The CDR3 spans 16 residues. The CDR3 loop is CASSMTSGGGTDTQYL. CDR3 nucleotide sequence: TGTGCCAGCAGCATGACTAGCGGGGGTGGCACAGATACGCAGTATCTT.

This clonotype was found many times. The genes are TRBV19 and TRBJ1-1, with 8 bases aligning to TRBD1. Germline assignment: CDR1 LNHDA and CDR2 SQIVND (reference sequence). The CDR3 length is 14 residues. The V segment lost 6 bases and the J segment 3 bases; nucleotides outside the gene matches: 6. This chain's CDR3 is CASSPGGSYTEAFF. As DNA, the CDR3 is TGTGCCAGTAGCCCAGGGGGCAGTTACACTGAAGCTTTCTTT.

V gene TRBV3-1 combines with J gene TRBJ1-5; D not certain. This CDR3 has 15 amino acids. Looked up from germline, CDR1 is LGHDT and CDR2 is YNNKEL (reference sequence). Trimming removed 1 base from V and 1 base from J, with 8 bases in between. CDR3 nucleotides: TGTGCCAGCAGCCAAGGTGCCGTCAGCAATCAGCCCCAGCATTTT. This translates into CASSQGAVSNQPQHF.

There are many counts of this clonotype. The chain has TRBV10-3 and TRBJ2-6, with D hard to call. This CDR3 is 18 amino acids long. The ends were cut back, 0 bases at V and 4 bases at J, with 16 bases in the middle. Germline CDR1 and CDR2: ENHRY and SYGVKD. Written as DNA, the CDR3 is TGTGCCATCAGTGAGTCCCCAGTGTTCCGAAGCGGGGCCAACGTCCTGACTTTC. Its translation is CAISESPVFRSGANVLTF.

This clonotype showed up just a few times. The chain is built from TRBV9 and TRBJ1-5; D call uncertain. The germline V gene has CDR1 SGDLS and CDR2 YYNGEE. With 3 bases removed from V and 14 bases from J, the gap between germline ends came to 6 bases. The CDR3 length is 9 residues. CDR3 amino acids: CASSGLKHF. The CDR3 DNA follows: TGTGCCAGCAGCGGGTTGAAGCATTTT.